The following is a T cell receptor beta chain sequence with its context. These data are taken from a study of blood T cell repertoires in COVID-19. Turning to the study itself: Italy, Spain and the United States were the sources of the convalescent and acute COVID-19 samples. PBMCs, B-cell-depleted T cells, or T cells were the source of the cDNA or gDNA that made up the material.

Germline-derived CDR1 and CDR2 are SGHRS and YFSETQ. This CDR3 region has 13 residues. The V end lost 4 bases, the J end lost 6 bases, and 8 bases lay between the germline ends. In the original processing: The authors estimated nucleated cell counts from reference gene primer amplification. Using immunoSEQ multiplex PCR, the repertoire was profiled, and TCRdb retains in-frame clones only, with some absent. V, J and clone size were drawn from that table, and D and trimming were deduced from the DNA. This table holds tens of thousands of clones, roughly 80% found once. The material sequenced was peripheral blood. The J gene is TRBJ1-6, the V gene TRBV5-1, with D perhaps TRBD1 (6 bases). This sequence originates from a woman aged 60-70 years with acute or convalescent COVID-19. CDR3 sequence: CASSTGLNSPLHF. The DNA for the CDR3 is TGCGCCAGCAGCACAGGGCTTAATTCACCCCTCCACTTT.